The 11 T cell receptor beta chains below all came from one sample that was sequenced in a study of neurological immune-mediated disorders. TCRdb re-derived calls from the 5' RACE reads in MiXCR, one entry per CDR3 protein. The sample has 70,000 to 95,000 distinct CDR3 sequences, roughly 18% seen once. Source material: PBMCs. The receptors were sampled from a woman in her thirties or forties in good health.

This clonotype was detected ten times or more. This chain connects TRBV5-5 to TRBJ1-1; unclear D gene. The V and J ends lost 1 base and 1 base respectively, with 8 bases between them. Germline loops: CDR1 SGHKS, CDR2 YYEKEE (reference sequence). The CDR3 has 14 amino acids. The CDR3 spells CASSLHWENTEAFF. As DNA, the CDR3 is TGTGCCAGCAGCTTGCACTGGGAGAACACTGAAGCTTTCTTT.

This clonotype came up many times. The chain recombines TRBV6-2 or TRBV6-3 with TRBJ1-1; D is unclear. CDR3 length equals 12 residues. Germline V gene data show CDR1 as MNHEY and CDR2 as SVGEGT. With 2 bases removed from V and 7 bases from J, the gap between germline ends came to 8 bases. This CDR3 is CASSYGWIEAFF. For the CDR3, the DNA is TGTGCCAGCAGTTACGGTTGGATTGAAGCTTTCTTT.

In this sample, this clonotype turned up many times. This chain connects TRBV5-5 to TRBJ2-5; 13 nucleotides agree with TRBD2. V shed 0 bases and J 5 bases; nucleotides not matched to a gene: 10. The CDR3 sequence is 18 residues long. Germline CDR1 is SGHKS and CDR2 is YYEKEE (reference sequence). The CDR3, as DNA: TGTGCCAGCAGCTTGGCCACTAGCGGGGGGGCGTCTAGGGAGACCCAGTACTTC. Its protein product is CASSLATSGGASRETQYF.

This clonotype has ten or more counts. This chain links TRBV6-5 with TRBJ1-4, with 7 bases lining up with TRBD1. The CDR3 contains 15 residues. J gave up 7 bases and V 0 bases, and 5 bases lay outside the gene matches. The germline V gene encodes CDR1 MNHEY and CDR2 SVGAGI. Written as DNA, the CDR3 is TGTGCCAGCAGTTACTCTGGGGCAGGGGGTGAAAAACTGTTTTTT. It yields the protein CASSYSGAGGEKLFF.

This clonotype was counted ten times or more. The CDR3 loop reads CASSPDRGGNQPQHF. CDR3 sequence (DNA): TGTGCCAGCTCACCGGACAGGGGGGGCAATCAGCCCCAGCATTTT. The genes are TRBV18 and TRBJ1-5; 10 nucleotides agree with TRBD1. The CDR3 runs 15 residues. The V and J ends lost 3 bases and 2 bases, in that order; junction bases with no gene match: 1. Germline assignment: CDR1 KGHSH and CDR2 LQKENI.

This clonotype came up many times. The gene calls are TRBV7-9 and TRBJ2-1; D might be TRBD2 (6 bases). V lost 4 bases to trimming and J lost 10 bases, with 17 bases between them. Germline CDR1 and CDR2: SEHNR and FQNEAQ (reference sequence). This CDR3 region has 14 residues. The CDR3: CASSSGTAPWEQFF. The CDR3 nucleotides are TGTGCCAGCAGCTCCGGGACTGCTCCCTGGGAGCAGTTCTTC.

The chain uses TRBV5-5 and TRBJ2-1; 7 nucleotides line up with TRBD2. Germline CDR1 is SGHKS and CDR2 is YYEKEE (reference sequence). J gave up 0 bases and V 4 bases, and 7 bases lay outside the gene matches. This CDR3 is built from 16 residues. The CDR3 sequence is CASSTGLLSSYNEQFF. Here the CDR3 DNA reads TGTGCCAGCAGCACGGGACTACTCAGCTCCTACAATGAGCAGTTCTTC.

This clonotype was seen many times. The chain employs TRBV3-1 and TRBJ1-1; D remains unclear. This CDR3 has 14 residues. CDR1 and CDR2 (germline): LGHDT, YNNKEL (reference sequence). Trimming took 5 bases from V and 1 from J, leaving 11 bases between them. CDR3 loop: CASSDLAGNTEAFF. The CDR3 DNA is TGTGCCAGCAGCGACCTGGCGGGGAACACTGAAGCTTTCTTT.

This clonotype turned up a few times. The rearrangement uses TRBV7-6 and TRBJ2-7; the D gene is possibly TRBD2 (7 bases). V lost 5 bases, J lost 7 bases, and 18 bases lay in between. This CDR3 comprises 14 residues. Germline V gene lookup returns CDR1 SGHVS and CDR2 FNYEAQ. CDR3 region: CASSPGTSGGEQYF. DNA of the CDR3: TGTGCCAGCAGCCCCGGGACATCGGGGGGAGAGCAGTACTTC.

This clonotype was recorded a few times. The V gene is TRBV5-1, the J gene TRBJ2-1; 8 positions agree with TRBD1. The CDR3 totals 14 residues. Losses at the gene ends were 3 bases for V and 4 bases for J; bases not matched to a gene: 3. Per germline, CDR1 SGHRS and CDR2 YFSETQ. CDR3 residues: CASSWGQAYNEQFF. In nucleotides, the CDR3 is TGCGCCAGCAGCTGGGGACAGGCTTACAATGAGCAGTTCTTC.

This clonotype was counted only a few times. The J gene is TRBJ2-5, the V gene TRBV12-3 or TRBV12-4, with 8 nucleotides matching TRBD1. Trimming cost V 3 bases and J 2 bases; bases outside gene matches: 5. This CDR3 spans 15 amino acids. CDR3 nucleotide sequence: TGTGCCAGCAGTTTCCCTCGACAGGGGCAAGAGACCCAGTACTTC. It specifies CASSFPRQGQETQYF.